Below, 28 T cell receptor beta chains from the same sample are listed, as sequenced in a study of blood T cell repertoires in COVID-19. Sequenced by immunoSEQ multiplex PCR; TCRdb stores in-frame clones only, minus some. The table has 100,000 to 150,000 clones, around 86% seen once. The source material was peripheral blood. The receptors were sampled from a woman in her 70s with COVID-19, enrolled during active disease.

This chain uses TRBV7-3 with TRBJ2-3; 11 nucleotides agree with TRBD2. Losses at the gene ends were 5 bases for V and 1 base for J; bases not matched to a gene: 5. CDR3 length: 16 residues. Germline V CDR1 and CDR2: SGHTA, FQGTGA. The CDR3 DNA reads TGTGCCAGCAGCGACCTAGCGGGGGGTGGCACAGATACGCAGTATTTT. Amino acids: CASSDLAGGGTDTQYF.

The V and J genes are TRBV19 and TRBJ2-7; 7 bases agree with TRBD1. Germline CDR1 and CDR2: LNHDA and SQIVND (reference sequence). V dropped 5 bases and J dropped 10; count of bases not matched to a gene: 11. This CDR3 has 13 residues. In nucleotides, the CDR3 is TGTGCCAGTAGTCCGCTCCGGGACAGCAAACAGTACTTC. Its protein product is CASSPLRDSKQYF.

The chain carries TRBV27 and TRBJ2-2; 12 positions agree with TRBD2. V trimming: 3 bases; J trimming: 6 bases; junction bases outside the gene matches: 5. The CDR3 length is 16 residues. The germline V gene has CDR1 MNHEY and CDR2 SMNVEV (reference sequence). In DNA, the CDR3 is TGTGCCAGCAGTTTCCGGACTAGCGGGGCCCCCGGGGAGCTGTTTTTT. As protein: CASSFRTSGAPGELFF.

This clone was recorded only once. In DNA, the CDR3 is TGTGCCAGCAGCTCCGGGACTAGCGTTTACAATGAGCAGTTCTTC. This encodes CASSSGTSVYNEQFF. The V call is TRBV5-4, the J call TRBJ2-1; 10 bases line up with TRBD2. CDR3 length: 15 amino acids. V trimming: 3 bases; J trimming: 4 bases; junction bases outside the gene matches: 4. The germline CDR1 and CDR2 sequences are SGHNT and YYREEE (reference sequence). Using reference TRBV5-4 and TRBJ2-1 for the parts outside the CDR3, the full variable domain is ETGVTQSPTHLIKTRGQQVTLRCSSQSGHNTVSWYQQALGQGPQFIFQYYREEENGRGNFPPRFSGLQFPNYSSELNVNALELDDSALYLCASSSGTSVYNEQFFGPGTRLTVL.

This chain joins TRBV7-9 and TRBJ1-4; TRBD1 matches at 9 bases. CDR1 SEHNR and CDR2 FQNEAQ come from the germline V gene (reference sequence). J gave up 8 bases and V 5 bases, and 6 bases lay outside the gene matches. The CDR3 is 14 residues long. The CDR3 bases are TGTGCCAGCAGCCTGGACAGGGGTGTAGAAAAACTGTTTTTT. It specifies CASSLDRGVEKLFF.

The CDR3 spells CASSWGLAGGYNEQFF. For the CDR3, the DNA is TGTGCCAGCAGCTGGGGACTAGCGGGGGGATACAATGAGCAGTTCTTC. The chain is built from TRBV3-1 (or the pseudogene TRBV3-2) and TRBJ2-1; 15 bases line up with TRBD2. Losses at the gene ends were 5 bases for V and 4 bases for J; bases not matched to a gene: 3. The CDR3 sequence is 16 residues long. Germline CDR1 and CDR2: LGHDT and YNNKEL (reference sequence).

The rearrangement links TRBV5-8 to TRBJ1-4; D gene ambiguous. There are 14 residues in the CDR3. Germline CDR1 SGHTS, CDR2 YDEGEE. V dropped 5 bases and J dropped 0 bases, with 8 bases sitting between them. The CDR3 reads CASRDGTTNEKLFF. CDR3 DNA: TGTGCCAGCAGGGACGGGACAACTAATGAAAAACTGTTTTTT.

The chain couples TRBV11-2 to TRBJ2-5, with D tentatively TRBD1 (6 bases). Trimming removed 6 bases from V and 6 bases from J, with 17 bases in between. CDR3 length equals 14 residues. Germline loops: CDR1 SGHAT, CDR2 FQNNGV. The CDR3 DNA reads as TGTGCCAGCAGATCCCATCGACAGGCGCAGACCCAGTACTTC. It specifies CASRSHRQAQTQYF.

This chain links TRBV28 with TRBJ1-4; no clear D. CDR3 length: 15 amino acids. The V end lost 0 bases, the J end lost 6 bases, and 11 bases lay between the germline ends. Per the germline V gene, CDR1 is MDHEN and CDR2 is SYDVKM. CDR3 residues: CASSLWSGIDEKLFF. The CDR3, as DNA: TGTGCCAGCAGTTTATGGTCAGGAATCGATGAAAAACTGTTTTTT.

The rearrangement uses TRBV7-9 and TRBJ2-7; D is perhaps TRBD2 (6 bases). CDR3 length: 13 amino acids. V lost 5 bases and J lost 1, with 9 bases in between. Germline assignment: CDR1 SEHNR and CDR2 FQNEAQ (reference sequence). The CDR3 DNA follows: TGTGCCAGCAGCACGACTAGTTCCTACGAGCAGTACTTC. Translating gives CASSTTSSYEQYF.

The chain uses TRBV10-3 and TRBJ1-5, with D maybe TRBD1 (5 bases). Between the trimmed V and J ends, which lost 7 bases and 6 bases, there was a span of 13 bases. The germline CDR1 and CDR2 sequences are ENHRY and SYGVKD. CDR3 length: 13 residues. The CDR3: CAITQEDSQPQHF. CDR3 DNA sequence: TGTGCCATCACACAGGAAGATTCTCAGCCCCAGCATTTT.

The chain carries TRBV7-2 and TRBJ2-1; maybe TRBD2 (6 bases). V was cut by 1 base and J by 1 base, with 11 bases left in between. This CDR3 has 16 amino acids. The germline V gene encodes CDR1 SGHTA and CDR2 FQGNSA. The CDR3 protein is CASSLGRGRSYNEQFF. In nucleotides, the CDR3 is TGTGCCAGCAGCTTAGGGCGGGGCCGTTCCTACAATGAGCAGTTCTTC.

The chain combines TRBV19 with TRBJ2-3; maybe TRBD1 (6 bases). Trimming left V 3 bases short and J 0 bases short, with 10 bases between. Germline-derived CDR1 and CDR2 are LNHDA and SQIVND (reference sequence). The CDR3 contains 15 residues. For the CDR3, the DNA is TGTGCCAGTAGTATTCAGGGGCCTAGCACAGATACGCAGTATTTT. Its protein is CASSIQGPSTDTQYF.

The chain recombines TRBV28 with TRBJ2-7, with 8 bases aligning to TRBD2. J gave up 2 bases and V 2 bases, and 2 bases lay outside the gene matches. CDR3 size: 14 residues. Per germline, CDR1 MDHEN and CDR2 SYDVKM. The CDR3 DNA sequence: TGTGCCAGCAGTTTAGTAGCGGGGACCTACGAGCAGTACTTC. This encodes CASSLVAGTYEQYF.

The rearrangement uses TRBV2 and TRBJ2-7, with 11 bases lining up with TRBD1. V dropped 5 bases and J dropped 0; count of bases not matched to a gene: 3. CDR3 length: 15 amino acids. Germline-derived CDR1 and CDR2 are SNHLY and FYNNEI. CDR3 sequence: CASSIGQGASYEQYF. CDR3 sequence (DNA): TGTGCCAGCAGTATAGGACAGGGGGCCTCCTACGAGCAGTACTTC.

The genes are TRBV5-1 and TRBJ2-3; D is ambiguous. Trimming removed 0 bases from V and 1 base from J, with 9 bases in between. CDR3 length: 15 residues. From germline, CDR1 is SGHRS and CDR2 YFSETQ. DNA for the CDR3: TGCGCCAGCAGCTTGGGCGGCTCACGCACAGATACGCAGTATTTT. Its protein is CASSLGGSRTDTQYF.

The gene calls are TRBV6-5 and TRBJ2-7, with D tentatively TRBD1 (5 bases). The V end was cut by 5 bases, the J end by 5 bases, with 19 bases between. CDR3 size: 15 residues. Germline CDR1 MNHEY, CDR2 SVGAGI. CDR3 sequence (DNA): TGTGCCAGCAGTCCCCACGCAGGGTATGGGAACGAGCAGTACTTC. Translation: CASSPHAGYGNEQYF.

The genes are TRBV15 and TRBJ1-4; weak D call: TRBD1 (5 bases). The V end was cut by 0 bases, the J end by 7 bases, with 12 bases between. Germline V gene data show CDR1 as LNHNV and CDR2 as YYDKDF (reference sequence). CDR3 length equals 15 residues. The CDR3 DNA is TGTGCCACCAGCAGAGATCGGGGGTCTGGTGAAAAACTGTTTTTT. Amino acids: CATSRDRGSGEKLFF. Complete variable domain (other parts from reference TRBV15 and TRBJ1-4): DAMVIQNPRYQVTQFGKPVTLSCSQTLNHNVMYWYQQKSSQAPKLLFHYYDKDFNNEADTPDNFQSRRPNTSFCFLDIRSPGLGDTAMYLCATSRDRGSGEKLFFGSGTQLSVL.

The gene calls are TRBV28 and TRBJ2-7; D is perhaps TRBD1 (6 bases). The germline gives CDR1 MDHEN, CDR2 SYDVKM. This CDR3 contains 14 residues. V lost 2 bases to trimming and J lost 3 bases, with 11 bases between them. The CDR3 region is CASSLAGANYEQYF. The CDR3 DNA sequence: TGTGCCAGCAGTTTAGCAGGGGCGAACTACGAGCAGTACTTC.

The rearrangement uses TRBV5-1 and TRBJ2-1, with a tentative D call TRBD1 (6 bases). V lost 2 bases, J lost 12 bases, and 21 bases lay in between. The CDR3 is 15 amino acids. Germline CDR1 SGHRS, CDR2 YFSETQ. The CDR3 DNA sequence: TGCGCCAGCAGCTTAACGGCAGGGGAAATTGGCGGGCAGTTCTTC. It codes for CASSLTAGEIGGQFF. Combining the CDR3 with reference TRBV5-1 and TRBJ2-1 gives the whole variable domain KAGVTQTPRYLIKTRGQQVTLSCSPISGHRSVSWYQQTPGQGLQFLFEYFSETQRNKGNFPGRFSGRQFSNSRSEMNVSTLELGDSALYLCASSLTAGEIGGQFFGPGTRLTVL.

This rearrangement joins TRBV9 to TRBJ2-3; weak D call: TRBD2 (7 bases). With 3 bases removed from V and 6 bases from J, the gap between germline ends came to 14 bases. Germline CDR1 is SGDLS and CDR2 is YYNGEE. The CDR3 extends over 14 amino acids. The CDR3 region has the DNA TGTGCCAGCAGCGAAAGTGGGGGGGCGGATACGCAGTATTTT. Translation: CASSESGGADTQYF. The full variable domain, in which reference TRBV9 and TRBJ2-3 provide the parts outside the CDR3, is DSGVTQTPKHLITATGQRVTLRCSPRSGDLSVYWYQQSLDQGLQFLIQYYNGEERAKGNILERFSAQQFPDLHSELNLSSLELGDSALYFCASSESGGADTQYFGPGTRLTVL.

The chain has TRBV18 and TRBJ1-4; 9 bases fit TRBD1. Trimming at V came to 1 base and at J to 8 bases, leaving 5 bases not matched to a gene. The CDR3 loop spans 15 amino acids. Germline V gives CDR1 KGHSH, CDR2 LQKENI. For the CDR3, the DNA is TGTGCCAGCTCACCACTAACAGGGGGCACGGAAAAACTGTTTTTT. Encoded protein: CASSPLTGGTEKLFF.

The J gene is TRBJ1-2, the V gene TRBV29-1; 9 bases are a match to TRBD1. Losses at the gene ends were 7 bases for V and 8 bases for J; bases not matched to a gene: 8. Germline CDR1 is SQVTM and CDR2 is ANQGSEA. The CDR3 contains 12 residues. CDR3 in DNA: TGCAGCGGCCTGACAGGGGGTAGCGGCTACACCTTC. Translating gives CSGLTGGSGYTF.

The rearrangement links TRBV7-9 to TRBJ2-7; possible D gene TRBD1, 6 bases. V lost 3 bases and J lost 6, with 21 bases in between. The CDR3 sequence is 16 residues long. In germline, CDR1 is SEHNR, CDR2 FQNEAQ (reference sequence). DNA of the CDR3: TGTGCCAGCAGCTTGCTCGTGGGGGCGAGTCCTGGCGAGCAGTACTTC. Its protein is CASSLLVGASPGEQYF.

The chain recombines TRBV11-2 with TRBJ1-5, with TRBD1 matching 9 bases. This CDR3 region has 15 residues. Germline V gene lookup returns CDR1 SGHAT and CDR2 FQNNGV. J gave up 6 bases and V 5 bases, and 8 bases lay outside the gene matches. Here the CDR3 DNA reads TGTGCCAGCAGCCCGGACAGGGGCTTTGCTCAGCCCCAGCATTTT. This encodes CASSPDRGFAQPQHF.

The V call is TRBV19, the J call TRBJ2-7, with D hard to call. The V end was cut by 5 bases, the J end by 3 bases, with 14 bases between. Germline values: CDR1 LNHDA, CDR2 SQIVND (reference sequence). CDR3 length: 14 residues. DNA for the CDR3: TGTGCCAGTAGTCCCAGGTACCCGATCTACGAGCAGTACTTC. Translating it yields CASSPRYPIYEQYF.

The J gene is TRBJ1-4, the V gene TRBV28; TRBD1 matches at 8 bases. The germline V gene has CDR1 MDHEN and CDR2 SYDVKM. The CDR3 covers 16 residues. With 3 bases clipped from V and 2 bases from J, the junction kept 5 bases outside the gene matches. The CDR3 loop reads CASSFDRGRTNEKLFF. CDR3 sequence (DNA): TGTGCCAGCAGTTTTGACAGGGGAAGGACTAATGAAAAACTGTTTTTT.

V gene TRBV28 combines with J gene TRBJ2-7, with D possibly TRBD1 on 5 matching bases. The V gene's germline CDR1 is MDHEN and CDR2 SYDVKM. There are 16 residues in the CDR3. The V end was cut by 3 bases, the J end by 0 bases, with 15 bases between. The CDR3 DNA reads TGTGCCAGCAGTTTGGAAATCGTCAGGGACTCCTACGAGCAGTACTTC. Translating it yields CASSLEIVRDSYEQYF.